This T cell receptor (beta chain) was observed in a study of T cells in localized non-small cell lung cancer. In this sample, this clone is medium-sized. The antigen is undetermined. The study, taken as a whole, reports: Since sequencing was restricted to only one region of the tumor, intratumor heterogeneity remains a possibility. Patients showing higher blood T cell density tended to see longer overall survival. There was higher T cell clonality in uninvolved adjacent lung than in tumor, and it was highest there. A median roughly 57 of the top 100 tumor clones appeared in adjacent lung.

Clones were sequenced by immunoSEQ multiplex PCR, and TCRdb holds only the in-frame ones, with some missing. The data contain over 2,500 clones, around 28% of them singletons. The CDR3 has 18 residues. Germline V lookup: CDR1 SGHNT, CDR2 YENEEA. Trimming stripped 7 bases from V and 4 bases from J, with 27 bases between. The chain combines TRBV11-3 with TRBJ2-3; tentative D call: TRBD2 (5 bases). The receptor comes from a woman aged 35 to 69 with stage I lung adenocarcinoma. The material was lung tumor tissue, obtained before any cancer treatment. CDR3 residues: CASTLLSGVGLGADTQYF. In DNA, the CDR3 is TGTGCCAGCACCCTCTTAAGCGGTGTTGGTCTAGGCGCAGATACGCAGTATTTT.